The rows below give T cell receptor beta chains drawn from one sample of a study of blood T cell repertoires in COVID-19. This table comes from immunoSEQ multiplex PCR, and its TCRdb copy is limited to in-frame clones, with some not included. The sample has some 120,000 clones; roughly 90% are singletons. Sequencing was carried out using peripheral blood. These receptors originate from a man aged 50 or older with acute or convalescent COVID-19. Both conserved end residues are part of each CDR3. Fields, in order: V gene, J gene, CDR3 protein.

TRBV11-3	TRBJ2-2	CASSSRTSGVNTGELFF
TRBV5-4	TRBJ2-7	CASSLAGIASGGNEQYF
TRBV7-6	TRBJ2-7	CASSRTSGAVGYEQYF
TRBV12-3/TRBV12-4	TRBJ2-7	CASSRPGVDEQYF
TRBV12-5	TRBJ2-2	CASGRTGTAGELFF
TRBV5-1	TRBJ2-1	CASSLIGTSVNNEQFF
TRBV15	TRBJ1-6	CATSRGPRAGNSPLHF
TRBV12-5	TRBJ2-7	CASGLVRYEQYF
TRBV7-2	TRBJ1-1	CASSTPPGPMNTEAFF
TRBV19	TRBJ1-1	CASKRQLNTEAFF
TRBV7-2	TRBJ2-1	CASSVTSEYNEQFF
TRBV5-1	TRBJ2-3	CASSSRSPGLAGTDTQYF
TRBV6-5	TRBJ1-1	CASRGDRRSEAFF
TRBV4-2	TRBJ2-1	CASSQDRTRSRAFF
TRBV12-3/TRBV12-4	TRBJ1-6	CASSPSTNSPLHF
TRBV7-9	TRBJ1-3	CASSLAEGGNTIYF
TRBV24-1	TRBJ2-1	CATRPTGGGGSDEQFF
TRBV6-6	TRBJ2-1	CASSTRTDNEQFF
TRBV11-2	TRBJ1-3	CASSLLGGKSGNTIYF
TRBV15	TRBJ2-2	CATSSGTSGSTGELFF
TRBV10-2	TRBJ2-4	CASRAGGAKNIQYF
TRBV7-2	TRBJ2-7	CASSSGPGGRNEQYF
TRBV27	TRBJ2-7	CASSKTPDSGYEQYF
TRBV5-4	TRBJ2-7	CASRREDLSYEQYF
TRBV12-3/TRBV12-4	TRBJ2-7	CASSWGLYYEQYF
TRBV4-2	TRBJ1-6	CASRRTGDNSPLHF
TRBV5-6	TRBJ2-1	CASSPLGTGFYNEQFF
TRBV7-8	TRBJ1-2	CASSLGRTALGYTF